This T cell receptor beta chain was sequenced during a study of blood T cells in healthy people across ages (dated by TCRdb to between 2014 and 2017). A note on the overall study: In model experiments, template switching captured about one uniquely barcoded TCR beta cDNA molecule for every two T cells. Age-related changes in TCR beta repertoire diversity were measured in the study by deep sequencing normalized with unique cDNA molecular identifiers. Four age groups were formed from the donors: young (average about 15 years), middle-aged (just under 40), aged (roughly 58) and long-lived (around 82). To avoid experimental bias, donors of different ages were randomly spread across the sequencing lanes. For two donors (one aged 18 to 30 and one aged 80 or older), the study analyzed two additional independent replicas of 1 million unique cDNA reads from the same blood draw. Paper-wide results and their limitations: There was a strong correlation between observed TCR beta diversity and the percentage of naive T cells measured by flow cytometry. Total diversity estimates from one million sequenced T cells were considered lower bounds and underestimates. Because profiling used bulk unsorted PBMCs, naive and antigen-experienced compartments could not be compared conclusively. As age increased, observed TCR beta diversity per million T cells dropped in a roughly linear way, and a significant reduction was already evident by age roughly 40. Compared with the aged group, the long-lived group had more naive CD4+ T cells, fewer expanded clones and increased TCR diversity, suggesting age selection. The CMV infection status of donors was not known, potentially confounding age-related changes in expanded clonotypes.

CDR1 and CDR2, per the germline V gene, are MGHRA and YSYEKL. Reading from cysteine to phenylalanine, the CDR3 counts 15 amino acids. Only the CDR3 DNA is retained, 45 bases long and in frame from the first base. V loses 1 base, J loses 1 base, and the germline ends lie 9 bases apart. The approximately 41 donors, aged about 6 to 95 years, were systemically healthy Caucasian individuals from Russia. Each donor gave 9.5 to 10 milliliters of peripheral blood, drawn into EDTA-treated Vacutainer tubes. PBMCs were isolated by Ficoll-Paque density-gradient centrifugation, with at least 6 million obtained per sample. Trizol reagent was used to extract total RNA from PBMCs, with at least 5.5 micrograms per sample. For every donor, an aliquot of PBMCs went through flow cytometry to measure the percentages of naive CD45RAhigh/CD27high T cells. Receptors were amplified or captured by 5' RACE. The second PCR ran for about 7 to 11 cycles and used a J-beta primer mix along with a sample-barcoded 5' primer. A template-switch 5' adaptor carrying 12 random nucleotides introduced a unique molecular identifier onto each TCR beta cDNA molecule. At least 3 million CDR3-containing paired-end reads were obtained from each sample. First-strand cDNA was synthesized from all RNA with the Mint cDNA synthesis kit, primed by a TRBC-specific oligonucleotide. All cDNA was treated with uracil-DNA glycosylase and then went through a first 18-cycle PCR with the universal primers M1SS and BC2_uni_R. Regarding the original processing steps: For normalization, 1 million high-quality reads were randomly selected from each sample, with every read carrying a distinct molecular identifier. Instead of being binned into consensus sequences, reads that shared molecular identifiers were thrown out. MiTCR, with a Q25 quality threshold and the strictest error-elimination algorithm, was used for CDR3 identification, clonotype clustering and error correction. Lower-bound total TCR beta diversity was estimated with a nonparametric unseen species model using Euler transformation. TCRdb's own reprocessing of the public reads used fastp at Q25 and MiXCR and kept productive beta chains. A single entry per CDR3 protein holds the most common genes and DNA from its merged rows. V and J calls and clone size were set by TCRdb, not the authors. The sample table contains approximately 1,700,000 distinct CDR3 sequences; only one count was recorded for roughly 43% of them. 23% of the sample comes from the top ten.

Concerning this clonotype itself: What antigen it recognizes has not been identified. Base qualities are not recorded, but no much larger clone differs from it by a single base.

The rearranged segments are TRBV4-1 and TRBJ2-3, with the D gene not confidently named. This receptor was taken from a human donor in good health. The sequenced sample consisted of blood. Read as DNA, the sequence is TGCGCCAGCAGCCAAGTCGAAGGTGGCACAGATACGCAGTATTTT. Its protein product is CASSQVEGGTDTQYF.